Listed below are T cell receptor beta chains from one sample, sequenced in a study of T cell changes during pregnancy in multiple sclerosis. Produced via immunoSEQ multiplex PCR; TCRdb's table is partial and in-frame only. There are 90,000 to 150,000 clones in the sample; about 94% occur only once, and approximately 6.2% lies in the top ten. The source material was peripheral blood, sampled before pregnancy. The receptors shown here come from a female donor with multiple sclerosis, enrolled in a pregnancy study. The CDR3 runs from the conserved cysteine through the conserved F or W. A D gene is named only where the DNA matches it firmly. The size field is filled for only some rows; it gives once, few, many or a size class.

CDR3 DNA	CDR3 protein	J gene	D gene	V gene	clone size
TGTGCCAGCAGTACCGGGATTTACTACGAGCAGTACTTC	CASSTGIYYEQYF	TRBJ2-7	-	TRBV28	-
TGTGCCAGCAGTTTATCGACTAGCGGGGGAGGCGAGCAGTACTTC	CASSLSTSGGGEQYF	TRBJ2-7	TRBD2	TRBV27	-
TGTGCCTGGAGTGTTGGCGGCGGCTACACCTTC	CAWSVGGGYTF	TRBJ1-2	-	TRBV30	-
TGTGCCAGCAGTCCAGATACTAACTATGGCTACACCTTC	CASSPDTNYGYTF	TRBJ1-2	-	TRBV5-4	-
TGTGCCAGCAGCGTAGGGGGCAACGAGAACACTGAAGCTTTCTTT	CASSVGGNENTEAFF	TRBJ1-1	-	TRBV9	-
TGTGCCAGCAGCCCTCTTGCCGGGGGAGACGTCTCTGGAAACACCATATATTTT	CASSPLAGGDVSGNTIYF	TRBJ1-3	-	TRBV7-6	-
TGTGCCAGCAGCGGGGGGGACGGGACAAATTCACCCCTCCACTTT	CASSGGDGTNSPLHF	TRBJ1-6	-	TRBV6-5	-
TGCGCCAGCAGTGAGTCGGGGGAGGGGTCCAATGAGCAGTTCTTC	CASSESGEGSNEQFF	TRBJ2-1	TRBD2	TRBV10-2	-
TGTGCCAGCAGTGGAAGGAGGGCCGGGGAGCTGTTTTTT	CASSGRRAGELFF	TRBJ2-2	-	TRBV6-1	-
TGTGCCAGTACCGCAAAGACAGGGGGCGCATCAAACGCCGGGGAGCTGTTTTTT	CASTAKTGGASNAGELFF	TRBJ2-2	TRBD1	TRBV19	once
TGTGCCAGCAGCTCACGGACAGGATGGAACACTGAAGCTTTCTTT	CASSSRTGWNTEAFF	TRBJ1-1	TRBD1	TRBV11-1	-
TGTGCCAGCAGCTTGGAGGCAGGCCAAGGAGGCGAAAAACTGTTTTTT	CASSLEAGQGGEKLFF	TRBJ1-4	-	TRBV5-4	once
TGTGCCAGCAGTAACCGGGACAGGAACACTGAAGCTTTCTTT	CASSNRDRNTEAFF	TRBJ1-1	TRBD1	TRBV6-1	once
TGCGCCAGCAGCTTGGAGGGGGACAGTAGTAATGAAAAACTGTTTTTT	CASSLEGDSSNEKLFF	TRBJ1-4	TRBD1	TRBV5-1	-
TGTGCCAGCAGCTTGGATCCAGACACTGAAGCTTTCTTT	CASSLDPDTEAFF	TRBJ1-1	-	TRBV5-4	-
TGTGCCAGCAGACTGGGACAGGGGGCCCTCTACAATGAGCAGTTCTTC	CASRLGQGALYNEQFF	TRBJ2-1	TRBD1	TRBV28	-
TGTGCCAGCAGTTTAGGGGGCGTTGGCTACACCTTC	CASSLGGVGYTF	TRBJ1-2	-	TRBV28	-
TGTGCCAGCAGTCCCCGGACGGACTTGTACTACTTC	CASSPRTDLYYF	TRBJ2-7	-	TRBV27	-
TGTGCCAGCAGCTTAGCGCTCACGGGGAGACAAGAGACCCAGTACTTC	CASSLALTGRQETQYF	TRBJ2-5	-	TRBV7-9	-
TGTGCCATCAGTGACCCAGCGGGAGGTTACGAGACCCAGTACTTC	CAISDPAGGYETQYF	TRBJ2-5	TRBD2	TRBV10-3	-
TGTGCCAGCAGCCCCGCCGGGGGGCGCTTAGAGACCCAGTACTTC	CASSPAGGRLETQYF	TRBJ2-5	-	TRBV28	-
TGTGCCAGCAGGATGGGAGGGGGTTTAGGCTACACCTTC	CASRMGGGLGYTF	TRBJ1-2	-	TRBV5-4	-
TGTGCCAGCAGCTTAGGGGCCGTTCTGGAGACCCAGTACTTC	CASSLGAVLETQYF	TRBJ2-5	-	TRBV11-1	-
TGTGCCAGCAGCTTCGGGACAGGGGGCACCCAGTACTTC	CASSFGTGGTQYF	TRBJ2-5	TRBD1	TRBV11-3	-
TGCAGTGCTCCCAACAGCGGCTACACCTTC	CSAPNSGYTF	TRBJ1-2	-	TRBV20-1	-
TGTGCCAGCAGCTTAGCCCCTCTAGACAGGCCTTTCAATAATTCACCCCTCCACTTT	CASSLAPLDRPFNNSPLHF	TRBJ1-6	-	TRBV7-6	-
TGTGCCAGCAGCCCTAGGGGCGGTCTTAGAGAGACCCAGTACTTC	CASSPRGGLRETQYF	TRBJ2-5	-	TRBV28	-
TGTGCCAGCACCCCCGTCAGGGGTTACGAGCAGTACTTC	CASTPVRGYEQYF	TRBJ2-7	-	TRBV28	-
TGCGCCAGCAGGCCCTCTAGCGGGAACATTCAGTACTTC	CASRPSSGNIQYF	TRBJ2-4	TRBD2	TRBV5-1	-
TGCGCCAGCAGCTTCCAACTTGGGAGGGATGGGGAGCTGTTTTTT	CASSFQLGRDGELFF	TRBJ2-2	TRBD2	TRBV5-1	-
TGTGCCAGCAGCTCGGACAGGGGCACAGATACGCAGTATTTT	CASSSDRGTDTQYF	TRBJ2-3	TRBD1	TRBV6-5	-
TGTGCCAGCAGCGCCCCGGGACTAGCGGGACAAGAGACCCAGTACTTC	CASSAPGLAGQETQYF	TRBJ2-5	TRBD2	TRBV9	-
TGTGCCAGCAGTGCCCCAGGGCTCACCGGGGAGCTGTTTTTT	CASSAPGLTGELFF	TRBJ2-2	-	TRBV2	-
TGCGCCAGCAGCTTGTCAAGCGGGAGCTACAATGAGCAGTTCTTC	CASSLSSGSYNEQFF	TRBJ2-1	TRBD2	TRBV5-1	-
TGTGCCAGCAGACCCCACGGCGGGGGGGCGTACGGTACGCAGTATTTT	CASRPHGGGAYGTQYF	TRBJ2-3	TRBD2	TRBV7-2	-
TGTGCCAGCAGTTTCCAGGGCCCGTATAGCAATCAGCCCCAGCATTTT	CASSFQGPYSNQPQHF	TRBJ1-5	-	TRBV27	-
TGCGCCAGCAGCCCAACCGAGGCGGGGGGACCCACAGATACGCAGTATTTT	CASSPTEAGGPTDTQYF	TRBJ2-3	TRBD2	TRBV4-1	-
TGCAGCGTCGAGATTGGGACTTACGAGCAGTACTTC	CSVEIGTYEQYF	TRBJ2-7	-	TRBV29-1	-
TGTGCCAGCAGCCCCCAGGGGAGCCCCTACGAGCAGTACTTC	CASSPQGSPYEQYF	TRBJ2-7	-	TRBV6-5	-
TGTGCCAGCAGCCCCCCCGGGACTAGCGGATACAATGAGCAGTTCTTC	CASSPPGTSGYNEQFF	TRBJ2-1	TRBD2	TRBV9	-
TGTGCCAGCAGCACTCCGGCGACAGGGCCTAGCTCCTATAATTCACCCCTCCACTTT	CASSTPATGPSSYNSPLHF	TRBJ1-6	-	TRBV21-1	-
TGTGCCTGGAGTGTCCCGCGGGAGAGAAACACAGATACGCAGTATTTT	CAWSVPRERNTDTQYF	TRBJ2-3	TRBD2	TRBV30	once
TGTGCCAGCAGTTTATGGAGGGGTGCTTTTTACAATGAGCAGTTCTTC	CASSLWRGAFYNEQFF	TRBJ2-1	-	TRBV27	-
TGCGCCAGCAGCCGGGTAGCCCCGGGGACAGGGGGAACGAACACTGAAGCTTTCTTT	CASSRVAPGTGGTNTEAFF	TRBJ1-1	TRBD1	TRBV4-1	few